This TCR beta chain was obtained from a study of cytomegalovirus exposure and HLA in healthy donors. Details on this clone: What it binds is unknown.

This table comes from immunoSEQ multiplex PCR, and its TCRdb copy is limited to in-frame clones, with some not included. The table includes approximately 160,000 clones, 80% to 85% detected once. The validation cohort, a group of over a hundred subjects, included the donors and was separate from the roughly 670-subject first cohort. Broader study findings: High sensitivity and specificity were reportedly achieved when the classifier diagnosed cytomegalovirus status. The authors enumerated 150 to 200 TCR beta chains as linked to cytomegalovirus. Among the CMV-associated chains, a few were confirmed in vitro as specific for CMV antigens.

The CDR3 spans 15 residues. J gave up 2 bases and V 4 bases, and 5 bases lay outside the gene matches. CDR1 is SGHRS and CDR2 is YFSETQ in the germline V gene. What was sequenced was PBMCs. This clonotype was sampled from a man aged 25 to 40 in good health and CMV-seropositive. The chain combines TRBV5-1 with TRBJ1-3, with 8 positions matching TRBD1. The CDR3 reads CASSTTGGTGNTIYF. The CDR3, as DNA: TGCGCCAGCAGCACTACAGGGGGGACTGGAAACACCATATATTTT.